The 6 T cell receptor beta chains below were found in one sample sequenced in a study of control samples from healthy donors and cancer patients. The repertoire was sequenced with immunoSEQ multiplex PCR; TCRdb's copy has only in-frame clones and lacks some. The sample comprises around 190,000 clones, around 94% of which are singletons, and just over 1.4% rests with the top ten. Input material: blood. The receptors were gathered from a man aged 25-45 years in good health.

For the CDR3, the DNA is TGTGCCAGCAGCCCCCGGACAGGGTGGAATGAGCAGTTCTTC. Protein product: CASSPRTGWNEQFF. The chain employs TRBV9 and TRBJ2-1; 8 positions match TRBD1. The CDR3 is 14 residues long. Germline CDR1 SGDLS, CDR2 YYNGEE. Trimming at V came to 4 bases and at J to 7 bases, leaving 7 bases not matched to a gene.

The count of this clone is one. This chain joins TRBV5-1 and TRBJ1-3; 9 bases fit TRBD1. The CDR3 consists of 13 residues. Germline V CDR1 and CDR2: SGHRS, YFSETQ. V shed 2 bases, J shed 12 bases, and the junction held 6 bases outside the gene matches. The CDR3 here is CASSFSQGAIIYF. DNA for the CDR3: TGCGCCAGCAGCTTCTCACAGGGGGCAATCATATATTTT.

The chain is built from TRBV30 and TRBJ2-1, with D maybe TRBD1 (6 bases). The germline V and J ends were trimmed by 4 bases and 9 bases, with 13 bases remaining between them. This CDR3 comprises 12 residues. The germline V gene encodes CDR1 GTSNPN and CDR2 SVGIG (reference sequence). This CDR3 is CAWMGADSEQFF. In nucleotides, the CDR3 is TGTGCCTGGATGGGGGCGGACAGTGAGCAGTTCTTC.

The chain is built from TRBV15 and TRBJ1-1; D not certain. The CDR3 covers 15 residues. The ends were cut back, 0 bases at V and 1 base at J, with 9 bases in the middle. Germline V gene lookup returns CDR1 LNHNV and CDR2 YYDKDF (reference sequence). CDR3 sequence (DNA): TGTGCCACCAGCAGAGATAGACCGAGGAACACTGAAGCTTTCTTT. Protein: CATSRDRPRNTEAFF.

The chain combines TRBV9 with TRBJ2-5, with D uncertain. This CDR3 contains 14 residues. The V and J ends lost 0 bases and 3 bases respectively, with 9 bases between them. From germline, CDR1 is SGDLS and CDR2 YYNGEE. CDR3: CASSVGAGEETQYF. DNA for the CDR3: TGTGCCAGCAGCGTAGGGGCAGGAGAAGAGACCCAGTACTTC.

The gene calls are TRBV19 and TRBJ2-3; D call uncertain. The CDR3 loop spans 12 amino acids. CDR1 and CDR2 from the germline V gene are LNHDA and SQIVND (reference sequence). Trimming took 7 bases from V and 2 from J, leaving 7 bases between them. Here the CDR3 DNA reads TGTGCCAGTAAGGCATACACAGATACGCAGTATTTT. It translates to CASKAYTDTQYF.